The clone carrying this T cell receptor (beta chain) was picked up a small number of times. This record belongs to a study of blood T cell repertoires in COVID-19. On the study more broadly: Some COVID-19 samples were acute and others convalescent; all came from the United States, Italy and Spain.

Enrolled through a virtual design, the participants were between 18 and 89 years of age and came from around 25 US areas. Cohorts were assigned according to the clinical history that participants reported. Measured with immunoSEQ multiplex PCR; TCRdb has only the in-frame clones, and not every one. The sample has about 330,000 clones, around 87% seen once. The sequence was collected from a woman aged 25 to 39 who had recovered from COVID-19. Specimen: PBMCs or T cells enriched from blood (not recorded which).

The CDR3 is CASSGKGGIPYQPQHF. CDR3 DNA: TGTGCCAGCAGTGGGAAGGGGGGGATTCCGTATCAGCCCCAGCATTTT. The rearrangement uses TRBV2 and TRBJ1-5; D is perhaps TRBD1 (6 bases). The CDR3 totals 16 residues. Per germline, CDR1 SNHLY and CDR2 FYNNEI. Between the trimmed V and J ends, which lost 4 bases and 5 bases, there was a span of 18 bases.